Listed here is a single T cell receptor beta chain. The antigen remains undetermined. At the Johns Hopkins FTIC core, DNA taken from cultured CD4+ T cells was sequenced by way of the Oncomine TCR Beta short-read assay. The template was genomic DNA from cultured CD4+ T cells. From the PCR reads, TCRdb called clonotypes with MiXCR, one entry per CDR3 protein. The sample lists fewer than 25,000 distinct CDR3 sequences, 45% to 60% occurring once. Treatment given: 10-day PBMC culture with coronavirus spike peptide pools or control peptides (ViraFEST assay). Both day 3 and day 7 involved replacing half of the medium with fresh IL-2 medium. The data derive from a study of vaccination and CD4 T cells after COVID-19. Study as a whole: Overlapping spike peptides from SARS-CoV-2, HCoV-NL63, HCoV-OC43 and HCoV-229E served to stimulate the cells.

Trimming cost V 3 bases and J 6 bases; bases outside gene matches: 4. This CDR3 is built from 14 residues. Germline values: CDR1 SGHRS, CDR2 YFSETQ. Study-wide results and caveats: Convalescent patients saw a median about 90% of their reactive clones show up only after vaccination.

The source is a human donor who had recovered from COVID-19. Sequencing was performed on CD4+ T cells from blood, cultured in vitro. The genes are TRBV5-1 and TRBJ2-7, with 12 positions matching TRBD2. The CDR3 region has the DNA TGCGCCAGCAGCTCGACTAGCGGGAGACGCGAGCAGTACTTC. Translated, it gives CASSSTSGRREQYF.